This T cell receptor beta chain was profiled in a study of tumor-infiltrating lymphocytes in oesophageal squamous cell carcinoma. In this sample, this clonotype turned up many times. Each CDR3 protein is one row after TCRdb ran MiXCR on the PCR reads. The repertoire includes approximately 2,700 distinct CDR3 sequences, 14% to 15% of them detected once, and more than 25% sits in the top ten. V shed 4 bases and J 4 bases; nucleotides not matched to a gene: 3. CDR1 SGHRS and CDR2 YFSETQ come from the germline V gene. The CDR3 is 14 residues long. Input material: esophageal tumor tissue. V is TRBV5-1 and J is TRBJ2-5, with 11 bases matching TRBD2. The source of this sequence is a male donor with esophageal squamous cell carcinoma. CDR3 sequence reads: CASSVSGGAETQYF. In DNA, the CDR3 is TGCGCCAGCAGCGTTAGCGGGGGGGCAGAGACCCAGTACTTC. The full variable domain, with the rest looked up from reference TRBV5-1 and TRBJ2-5, is KAGVTQTPRYLIKTRGQQVTLSCSPISGHRSVSWYQQTPGQGLQFLFEYFSETQRNKGNFPGRFSGRQFSNSRSEMNVSTLELGDSALYLCASSVSGGAETQYFGPGTRLLVL.